This T cell receptor beta chain was sequenced for a study of T-cell reconstitution after alpha-beta-depleted transplantation in children. Unique molecular identifiers were incorporated into the prepared TCRbeta library. TCRdb called the PCR reads again in MiXCR, with one record for every CDR3 protein. Among 190,000 or so distinct CDR3 sequences listed, 14% to 15% were seen once. This clonotype was found many times. This TCR derives from a human donor who donated a stem cell graft to a child with acute lymphoblastic leukemia. Sequences were derived from PBMCs from the stem cell graft donor, sampled from the stem cell graft.

Here the CDR3 DNA reads TGCGCCAGCAGCTTGGAGGTCCGGGGAGACAATGAGCAGTTCTTC. Residues: CASSLEVRGDNEQFF. V gene TRBV5-1 combines with J gene TRBJ2-1; D might be TRBD2 (5 bases). Germline values: CDR1 SGHRS, CDR2 YFSETQ. The CDR3 extends over 15 amino acids. Trimming took off 0 bases at V and 5 bases at J, with 12 bases between the two ends.